The sequence of this TCR beta chain was determined in a study of T cell changes during pregnancy in multiple sclerosis. The germline V gene has CDR1 SGHTA and CDR2 FQGTGA. The CDR3 consists of 14 residues. Trimming shortened V by 3 bases and J by 5 bases, and 8 bases separated the two germline ends. Sequencing used immunoSEQ multiplex PCR; TCRdb keeps in-frame clones, though not all of them. The sample records approximately 44,000 clones, 91% being singletons. The chain has TRBV7-3 and TRBJ1-6; no reliable D call. The sequence came from a female donor with multiple sclerosis, enrolled in a pregnancy study. This specimen was CD4+ T cells from peripheral blood mononuclear cells, taken before pregnancy. CDR3: CASSFGQNNSPLHF. CDR3 sequence (DNA): TGTGCCAGCAGCTTTGGGCAAAATAATTCACCCCTCCACTTT.